The 19 T cell receptor beta chains given below trace back to one sample, sequenced in a study of Tregs in tolerant kidney transplant recipients. Method: immunoSEQ multiplex PCR; TCRdb's copy keeps in-frame clones and lacks some. The sample lists tens of thousands of clones, 85% to 90% occurring once. The sample in question was CD4+ T cells from blood, obtained before the transplant. Source of these receptors: a human donor who received a combined kidney and bone marrow transplant.

The chain recombines TRBV5-8 with TRBJ1-2; D possibly corresponds to TRBD1 (6 bases). Trimming removed 3 bases from V and 3 bases from J, with 18 bases in between. The CDR3 runs to 16 residues. The germline CDR1 and CDR2 sequences are SGHTS and YDEGEE. The CDR3 coding sequence is TGTGCCAGCAGCTGGGGCTTACAGGGCTCGGACTATGGCTACACCTTC. Translation: CASSWGLQGSDYGYTF. Looking up the rest from reference TRBV5-8 and TRBJ1-2 gives the full variable domain: EAGVTQSPTHLIKTRGQQATLRCSPISGHTSVYWYQQALGLGLQFLLWYDEGEERNRGNFPPRFSGRQFPNYSSELNVNALELEDSALYLCASSWGLQGSDYGYTFGSGTRLTVV.

V usage is TRBV28 and J usage is TRBJ1-1; D remains ambiguous. This CDR3 contains 13 residues. V was pared by 5 bases and J by 1 base, with 8 bases between. Germline CDR1 is MDHEN and CDR2 is SYDVKM. In DNA, the CDR3 is TGTGCCAGCAGTACAAACAGGAACACTGAAGCTTTCTTT. Amino acid sequence: CASSTNRNTEAFF.

The chain has TRBV5-1 and TRBJ2-5; 7 positions agree with TRBD2. CDR1 is SGHRS, CDR2 YFSETQ, per germline. V was pared by 4 bases and J by 4 bases, with 7 bases of the junction left unmatched. This CDR3 contains 14 residues. The DNA of the CDR3 is TGCGCCAGCAGCCTGACGGGAGGATCAGAGACCCAGTACTTC. Protein product: CASSLTGGSETQYF.

The chain combines TRBV30 with TRBJ2-5; D possibly corresponds to TRBD2 (5 bases). CDR3 length equals 11 residues. The ends were cut back, 7 bases at V and 1 base at J, with 7 bases in the middle. The germline V gene has CDR1 GTSNPN and CDR2 SVGIG (reference sequence). The CDR3 coding sequence is TGTGCCTTGAGGGCCCAAGAGACCCAGTACTTC. Translated, it gives CALRAQETQYF.

The V call is TRBV9, the J call TRBJ1-4; D gene ambiguous. The germline V gene encodes CDR1 SGDLS and CDR2 YYNGEE. The V end lost 9 bases, the J end lost 4 bases, and 13 bases lay between the germline ends. The CDR3 is made up of 13 amino acids. The CDR3 reads CATTPGFNEKLFF. The CDR3 DNA reads TGTGCCACAACTCCGGGATTTAATGAAAAACTGTTTTTT.

This chain links TRBV19 with TRBJ1-2; the match to TRBD1 covers 9 bases. V shed 3 bases and J 6 bases; nucleotides not matched to a gene: 8. The CDR3 runs 15 residues. Germline V gives CDR1 LNHDA, CDR2 SQIVND (reference sequence). CDR3 sequence (DNA): TGTGCCAGTAGTATCCCCGACAGGGGGGGCGATGGCTACACCTTC. Amino acids: CASSIPDRGGDGYTF.

This clone has only one observation. The chain carries TRBV15 and TRBJ2-3, with a tentative D call TRBD2 (5 bases). Germline V gene data show CDR1 as LNHNV and CDR2 as YYDKDF (reference sequence). Trimming took 2 bases from V and 5 from J, leaving 20 bases between them. The CDR3 has 17 residues. The CDR3 DNA sequence: TGTGCCACCAGCAGACCCAAGGGCGGGTCCTCGGGAGATACGCAGTATTTT. Translated: CATSRPKGGSSGDTQYF.

The chain carries TRBV6-5 and TRBJ2-2, with 8 bases aligning to TRBD1. Germline lookup yields CDR1 MNHEY and CDR2 SVGAGI. The CDR3 is 15 amino acids. The V segment lost 6 bases and the J segment 6 bases; nucleotides outside the gene matches: 9. The CDR3 region is CASRKRTGPSGELFF. The CDR3 nucleotides read TGTGCCAGCAGGAAACGGACAGGGCCATCCGGGGAGCTGTTTTTT.

This clone has more than one count but fewer than ten. This chain joins TRBV2 and TRBJ1-2; D gene unclear. V was shortened by 1 base and J by 2 bases, with 5 bases between the two germline ends. CDR1 is SNHLY and CDR2 is FYNNEI in the germline V gene. CDR3 size: 13 residues. CDR3 amino acids: CASSEGGNYGYTF. DNA for the CDR3: TGTGCCAGCAGTGAAGGAGGGAACTATGGCTACACCTTC.

V gene TRBV10-3 combines with J gene TRBJ1-5, with TRBD1 matching over 10 bases. The trim removed 0 bases at V and 5 bases at J, leaving 4 bases unmatched. This CDR3 is built from 16 residues. Germline V lookup: CDR1 ENHRY, CDR2 SYGVKD. The CDR3 sequence is CAISESETGGYQPQHF. DNA of the CDR3: TGTGCCATCAGTGAGTCGGAGACAGGGGGCTATCAGCCCCAGCATTTT.

The J gene is TRBJ2-7, the V gene TRBV6-1; D perhaps matches TRBD1 (5 bases). This CDR3 contains 15 residues. V lost 1 base and J 12 bases, leaving 22 bases between the germline ends. The germline V gene encodes CDR1 MNHNS and CDR2 SASEGT. Here the CDR3 reads CASSEEGVTRHRPYF. The CDR3 nucleotides read TGTGCCAGCAGTGAAGAAGGAGTTACAAGGCACAGGCCGTACTTC.

This chain joins TRBV2 and TRBJ2-5, with TRBD2 matching 13 bases. CDR3 length: 15 residues. In germline, CDR1 is SNHLY, CDR2 FYNNEI. The ends lost 6 bases at V and 5 bases at J; junction bases unmatched: 6. CDR3 coding DNA: TGTGCCAGCAGGGAGACTAGCGGGAGGCTGGAGACCCAGTACTTC. This translates into CASRETSGRLETQYF.

The chain uses TRBV28 and TRBJ1-2; D unresolved. From germline, CDR1 is MDHEN and CDR2 SYDVKM. V gave up 5 bases and J gave up 4 bases, with 14 bases separating them. The CDR3 is 14 amino acids. For the CDR3, the DNA is TGTGCCAGCAGTACCCAAACTGCGGGCTATGGCTACACCTTC. It encodes CASSTQTAGYGYTF.

This clone appeared a single time. The chain uses TRBV5-1 and TRBJ1-5, with a tentative D call TRBD1 (5 bases). Germline-derived CDR1 and CDR2 are SGHRS and YFSETQ. This CDR3 has 14 residues. Trimming took 4 bases from V and 3 from J, leaving 11 bases between them. The CDR3 here is CASSIDSPNQPQHF. CDR3 nucleotide sequence: TGCGCCAGCAGCATAGACAGTCCCAATCAGCCCCAGCATTTT.

The chain employs TRBV15 and TRBJ2-1; possible D gene TRBD2, 6 bases. Germline CDR1 reads LNHNV; CDR2 reads YYDKDF (reference sequence). The CDR3 totals 16 residues. V was cut by 0 bases and J by 6 bases, with 15 bases left in between. CDR3 loop: CATSREWDSRSNEQFF. The DNA of the CDR3 is TGTGCCACCAGCAGAGAGTGGGACTCGAGGAGCAATGAGCAGTTCTTC.

This chain connects TRBV27 to TRBJ2-2; TRBD1 aligns across 8 bases. The germline V gene encodes CDR1 MNHEY and CDR2 SMNVEV (reference sequence). The CDR3 sequence is 15 residues long. The J segment lost 3 bases and the V segment lost 4 bases, leaving 4 bases of the junction unmatched. In nucleotides, the CDR3 is TGTGCCAGCAGTTCGGGGACAGGCGACACCGGGGAGCTGTTTTTT. Translation gives CASSSGTGDTGELFF.

As regards this clone: The sample holds other DNA sequences that translate to the same CDR3. The gene calls are TRBV5-1 and TRBJ2-2; 8 nucleotides agree with TRBD1. The V segment lost 2 bases and the J segment 3 bases; nucleotides outside the gene matches: 6. This CDR3 region has 16 residues. Germline CDR1 and CDR2: SGHRS and YFSETQ. The CDR3 is CASSFQGQGDTGELFF. The CDR3 nucleotides read TGCGCCAGCAGCTTTCAAGGACAGGGTGACACCGGGGAGCTGTTTTTT.

The V call is TRBV5-6, the J call TRBJ1-3; D is undetermined. CDR3 size: 15 residues. CDR1 SGHDT and CDR2 YYEEEE come from the germline V gene. Trimming took off 3 bases at V and 4 bases at J, with 14 bases between the two ends. The CDR3 region is CASSSVGVLGNTIYF. The DNA for the CDR3 is TGTGCCAGCAGCTCCGTCGGGGTTTTGGGAAACACCATATATTTT.

The CDR3 here is CASRATSTDTQYF. CDR3 nucleotide sequence: TGCGCCAGCAGGGCGACTAGCACAGATACGCAGTATTTT. This chain uses TRBV5-1 with TRBJ2-3; D unresolved. The germline V gene has CDR1 SGHRS and CDR2 YFSETQ. CDR3 length equals 13 residues. V lost 5 bases and J lost 0, with 7 bases in between.